This T cell receptor beta chain was recorded in a study of shared clonotypes between healthy human individuals. Note on this clone: Its target is not known.

Here immunoSEQ multiplex PCR was the method, and the copy in TCRdb shows in-frame clones only, minus some. This table has roughly 2.4 million clones, nearly 97% appearing once. General observations from the study: Represented genetic and exposure-history diversity was restricted by having few donors. Against clonotypes common to all four donors, non-shared ones had lower generation probabilities.

This CDR3 region has 15 residues. Trimming took off 4 bases at V and 3 bases at J, with 17 bases between the two ends. The germline V gene encodes CDR1 SGHRS and CDR2 YFSETQ. Sequencing was done on a sample of naive CD4+ T cells sorted from blood. Subset indicated: CD45RA+ positively selected. V gene TRBV5-1 combines with J gene TRBJ2-7; possibly TRBD1 for D (6 bases). The clonotype comes from a man younger than 35 in good health. The CDR3 protein is CASSRLPSTGYEQYF. The DNA for the CDR3 is TGCGCCAGCAGCCGACTGCCCTCGACAGGCTACGAGCAGTACTTC.